This TCR beta chain was identified in a study of T cell clonotyping in hematopoietic cell transplantation. Study background: Recipient samples before transplant were obtained post-cytoreduction.

Comment on this clone: No antigen is known for it.

Data came from immunoSEQ multiplex PCR; TCRdb stores just in-frame clones and leaves some out. The repertoire includes some 30,000 clones, more than 70% of them detected once, and approximately 5.9% sits in the top ten. The CDR3 totals 13 residues. The V end lost 2 bases, the J end lost 11 bases, and 13 bases lay between the germline ends. Germline V CDR1 and CDR2: SGHDT, YYEEEE. Overall study results and limits: Graft donor and pretransplant recipient Inverse Simpson Index values predicted broader posttransplant TCR diversity. Few recipient clonotypes overlapped donors; over 97% were de novo at given depth.

The time point here: recipient sample about 28 days before transplant, after cytoreduction. Samples: about 28 days before transplant, then days 30, 100 and 180 after. Material: peripheral blood mononuclear cells, obtained before stem cell transplant. The chain is built from TRBV5-6 and TRBJ1-4, with unresolved D. The receptor's source is a man between 50 and 59 years old with myelodysplastic syndrome. Some clones in this sample may be carry-over from other donors' samples. The CDR3: CASSFWRSRKLFF. In DNA, the CDR3 is TGTGCCAGCAGCTTTTGGCGTTCGCGGAAACTGTTTTTT.